This T cell receptor beta chain is from a study of blood T cell repertoires in COVID-19. Study overall: Acute-phase and convalescent COVID-19 samples originated in the United States, Italy and Spain. Nucleic acid was either cDNA or gDNA, and it came from T cells, B-cell-depleted T cells, or PBMCs.

This clone appeared a single time. This CDR3 region has 17 residues. Germline CDR1 and CDR2: SGHNT and YYREEE (reference sequence). The ends were cut back, 0 bases at V and 4 bases at J, with 18 bases in the middle. The authors' processing: Reference gene primer amplification gave nucleated cell count estimates. TCRdb keeps only in-frame clones here, not all; method: immunoSEQ multiplex PCR. The V and J calls and clone size were taken over from that table, and D and trimming were inferred from the DNA. The table records a few hundred thousand clones, roughly 86% of them present only once. The receptor comes from a woman aged 50 to 65 who had recovered from COVID-19. The specimen sequenced was peripheral blood. The V gene is TRBV5-4, the J gene TRBJ2-3, with D perhaps TRBD1 (8 bases). CDR3: CASSLAGTGGRADTQYF. As DNA, the CDR3 is TGTGCCAGCAGCTTGGCCGGGACAGGAGGGAGGGCAGATACGCAGTATTTT. The whole variable domain, remainder taken from reference TRBV5-4 and TRBJ2-3, is ETGVTQSPTHLIKTRGQQVTLRCSSQSGHNTVSWYQQALGQGPQFIFQYYREEENGRGNFPPRFSGLQFPNYSSELNVNALELDDSALYLCASSLAGTGGRADTQYFGPGTRLTVL.